This note documents a single TCR beta chain sequence. The antigen remains undetermined. TCR beta rearrangements were amplified from peripheral blood genomic DNA. Multiplex touch-down PCR with TRB-A/B primers amplified rearranged V-D-J TRB sequences. MiXCR was run by TCRdb on the multiplex PCR reads, yielding one entry per CDR3 protein. The table records about 9,000 distinct CDR3 sequences, roughly a quarter of them present only once. V was cut by 2 bases and J by 3 bases, with 12 bases left in between. CDR1 is MNHNS, CDR2 SASEGT, per germline. The CDR3 spans 15 residues. This entry belongs to a study of T cell repertoires in aging, cancer and after chemotherapy. Study-wide results and caveats: Untreated cancer patients had significantly lower blood TCR diversity than age-matched healthy donors. Thymic emigration or peripheral T cell expansion may be impaired by lymphoid organ infiltration in hematological cancer.

This TCR derives from a human donor with a blood cancer. The donor label of this sample is uncertain. V usage is TRBV6-1 and J usage is TRBJ2-3, with D perhaps TRBD2 (5 bases). Sequences were obtained from blood. The CDR3 DNA reads as TGTGCCAGCAGTGAAAATCCCCGGGAAACAGATACGCAGTATTTT. Translating it yields CASSENPRETDTQYF.